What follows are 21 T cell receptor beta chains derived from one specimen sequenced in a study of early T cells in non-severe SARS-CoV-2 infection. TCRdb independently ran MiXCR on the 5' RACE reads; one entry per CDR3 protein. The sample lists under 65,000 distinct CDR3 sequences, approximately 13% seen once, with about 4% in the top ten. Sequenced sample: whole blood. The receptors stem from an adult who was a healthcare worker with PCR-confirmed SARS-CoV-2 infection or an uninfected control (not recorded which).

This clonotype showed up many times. DNA for the CDR3: TGTGCCAGCAGCCCAAGACAGGGTAGGGGATCACCCCTCCACTTT. Residues: CASSPRQGRGSPLHF. The gene calls are TRBV7-6 and TRBJ1-6; TRBD1 matches 7 bases. J was trimmed by 10 bases and V by 5 bases; bases with no gene match: 11. This CDR3 is built from 15 residues. Germline V gives CDR1 SGHVS, CDR2 FNYEAQ.

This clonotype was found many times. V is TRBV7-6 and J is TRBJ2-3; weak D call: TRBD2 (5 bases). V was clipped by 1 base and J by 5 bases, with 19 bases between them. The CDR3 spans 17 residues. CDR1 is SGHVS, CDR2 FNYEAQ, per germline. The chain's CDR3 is CASSLVTGRPREDTQYF. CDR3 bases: TGTGCCAGCAGCTTAGTTACGGGAAGGCCTCGGGAAGATACGCAGTATTTT.

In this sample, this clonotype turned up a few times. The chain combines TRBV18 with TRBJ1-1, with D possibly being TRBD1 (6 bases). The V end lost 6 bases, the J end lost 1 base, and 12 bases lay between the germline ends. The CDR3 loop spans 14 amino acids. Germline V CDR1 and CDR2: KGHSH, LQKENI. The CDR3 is CASSRRTANTEAFF. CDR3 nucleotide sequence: TGTGCCAGCTCTCGCCGGACAGCGAACACTGAAGCTTTCTTT. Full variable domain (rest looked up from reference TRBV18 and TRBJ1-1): NAGVMQNPRHLVRRRGQEARLRCSPMKGHSHVYWYRQLPEEGLKFMVYLQKENIIDESGMPKERFSAEFPKEGPSILRIQQVVRGDSAAYFCASSRRTANTEAFFGQGTRLTVV.

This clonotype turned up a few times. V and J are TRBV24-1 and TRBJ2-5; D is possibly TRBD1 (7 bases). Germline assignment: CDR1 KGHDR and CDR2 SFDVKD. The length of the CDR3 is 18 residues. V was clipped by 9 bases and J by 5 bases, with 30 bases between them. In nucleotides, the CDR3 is TGTGCCACCGGCGGAGGGGGCAGGCTAGCCGAACATGGGGAGACCCAGTACTTC. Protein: CATGGGGRLAEHGETQYF.

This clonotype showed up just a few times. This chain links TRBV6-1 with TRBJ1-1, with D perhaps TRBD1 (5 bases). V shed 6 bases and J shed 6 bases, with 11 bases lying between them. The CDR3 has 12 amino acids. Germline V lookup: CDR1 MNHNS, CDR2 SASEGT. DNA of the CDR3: TGTGCCAGCAGCTCAGGGATCGCTGAAGCTTTCTTT. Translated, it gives CASSSGIAEAFF.

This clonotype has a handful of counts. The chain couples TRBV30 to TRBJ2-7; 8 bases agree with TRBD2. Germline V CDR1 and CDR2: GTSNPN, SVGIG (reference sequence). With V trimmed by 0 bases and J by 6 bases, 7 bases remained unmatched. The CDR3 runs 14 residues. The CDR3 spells CAWSVLREVGEQYF. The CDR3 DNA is TGTGCCTGGAGTGTACTGCGGGAGGTGGGCGAGCAGTACTTC.

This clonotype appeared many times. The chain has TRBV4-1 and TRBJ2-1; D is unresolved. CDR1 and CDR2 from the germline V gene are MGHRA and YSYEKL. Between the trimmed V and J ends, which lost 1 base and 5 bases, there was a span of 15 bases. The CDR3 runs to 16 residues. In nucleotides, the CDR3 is TGCGCCAGCAGCCAAGGGATCGGGTTTGTAGACAATGAGCAGTTCTTC. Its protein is CASSQGIGFVDNEQFF.

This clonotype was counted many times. CDR3 in amino acids: CASSSTSGSYEQFF. The CDR3 DNA reads TGTGCCAGCAGCTCCACTAGCGGGAGCTATGAGCAGTTCTTC. This chain links TRBV7-9 with TRBJ2-1, with TRBD2 matching over 11 bases. This CDR3 contains 14 residues. The V segment lost 4 bases and the J segment 8 bases; nucleotides outside the gene matches: 4. Per germline, CDR1 SEHNR and CDR2 FQNEAQ (reference sequence).

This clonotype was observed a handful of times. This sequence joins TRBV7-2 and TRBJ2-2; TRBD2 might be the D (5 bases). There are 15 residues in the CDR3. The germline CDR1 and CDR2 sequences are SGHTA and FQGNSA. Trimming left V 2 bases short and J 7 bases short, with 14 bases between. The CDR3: CASSLQPGKNGELFF. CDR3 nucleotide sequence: TGTGCCAGCAGCTTACAACCCGGGAAGAACGGGGAGCTGTTTTTT.

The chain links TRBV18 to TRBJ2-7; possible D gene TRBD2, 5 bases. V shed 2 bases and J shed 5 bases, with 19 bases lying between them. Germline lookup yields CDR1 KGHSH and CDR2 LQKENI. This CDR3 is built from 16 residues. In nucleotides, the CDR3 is TGTGCCAGCTCACCAACGGCGGGCCCCATCCCCGACGAGCAGTACTTC. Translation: CASSPTAGPIPDEQYF.

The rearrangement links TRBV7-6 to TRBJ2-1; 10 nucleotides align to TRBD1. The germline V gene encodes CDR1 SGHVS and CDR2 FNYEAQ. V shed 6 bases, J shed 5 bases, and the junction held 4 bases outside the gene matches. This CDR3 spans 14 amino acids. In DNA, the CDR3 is TGTGCCAGCAGTCGGACAGGGGGAAACAATGAGCAGTTCTTC. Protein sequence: CASSRTGGNNEQFF.

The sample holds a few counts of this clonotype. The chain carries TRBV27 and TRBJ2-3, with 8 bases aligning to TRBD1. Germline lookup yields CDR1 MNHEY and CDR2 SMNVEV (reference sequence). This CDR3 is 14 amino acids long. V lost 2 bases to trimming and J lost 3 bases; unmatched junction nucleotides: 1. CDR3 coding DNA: TGTGCCAGCAGTTTACGGACAGGGACAGATACGCAGTATTTT. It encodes CASSLRTGTDTQYF.

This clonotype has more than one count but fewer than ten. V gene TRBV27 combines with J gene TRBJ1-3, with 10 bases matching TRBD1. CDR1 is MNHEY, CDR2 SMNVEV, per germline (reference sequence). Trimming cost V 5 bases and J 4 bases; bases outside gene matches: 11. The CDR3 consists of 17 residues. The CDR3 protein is CASSLHAGQGEGNTIYF. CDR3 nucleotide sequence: TGTGCCAGCAGTCTACACGCCGGACAGGGGGAAGGAAACACCATATATTTT.

CDR3 residues: CASSLGLAGGAQYF. The CDR3 DNA follows: TGTGCCAGCAGCTTAGGACTAGCGGGCGGGGCCCAGTACTTC. This chain connects TRBV11-2 to TRBJ2-5; 10 bases map to TRBD2. Germline V gene lookup returns CDR1 SGHAT and CDR2 FQNNGV. J gave up 9 bases and V 1 base, and 5 bases lay outside the gene matches. The CDR3 consists of 14 residues.

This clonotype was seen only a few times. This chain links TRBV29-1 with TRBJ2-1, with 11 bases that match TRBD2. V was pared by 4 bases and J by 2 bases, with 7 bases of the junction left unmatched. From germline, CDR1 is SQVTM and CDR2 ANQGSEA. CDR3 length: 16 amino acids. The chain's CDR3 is CSVGPGTSGAYNEQFF. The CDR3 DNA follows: TGCAGCGTTGGCCCCGGGACTAGCGGAGCCTACAATGAGCAGTTCTTC.

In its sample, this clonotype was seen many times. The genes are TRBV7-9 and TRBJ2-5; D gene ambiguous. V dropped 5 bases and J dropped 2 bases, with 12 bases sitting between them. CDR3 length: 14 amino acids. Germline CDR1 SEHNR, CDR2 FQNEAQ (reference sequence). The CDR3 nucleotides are TGTGCCAGCAGCCTACTCACATCACAAGAGACCCAGTACTTC. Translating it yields CASSLLTSQETQYF.

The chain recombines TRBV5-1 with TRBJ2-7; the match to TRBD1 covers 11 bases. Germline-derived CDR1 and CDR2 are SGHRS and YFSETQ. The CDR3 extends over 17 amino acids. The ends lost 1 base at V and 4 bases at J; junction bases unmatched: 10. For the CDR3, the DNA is TGCGCCAGCAGCTTGAACCCACCCGGGACAGGGGGATACGAGCAGTACTTC. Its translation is CASSLNPPGTGGYEQYF.

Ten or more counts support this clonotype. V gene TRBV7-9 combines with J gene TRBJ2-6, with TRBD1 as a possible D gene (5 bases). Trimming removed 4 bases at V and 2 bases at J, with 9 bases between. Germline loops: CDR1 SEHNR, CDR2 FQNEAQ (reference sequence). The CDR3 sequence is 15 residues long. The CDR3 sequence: CASSSQGAGANVLTF. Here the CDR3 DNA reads TGTGCCAGCAGCTCCCAGGGTGCTGGGGCCAACGTCCTGACTTTC.

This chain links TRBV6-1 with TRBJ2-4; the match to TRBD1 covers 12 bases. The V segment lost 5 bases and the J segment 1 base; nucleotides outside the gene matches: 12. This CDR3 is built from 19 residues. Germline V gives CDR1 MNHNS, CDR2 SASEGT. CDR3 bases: TGTGCCAGCAGTCAAAGTCCGGGACAGGGGGCCATGGCCAAAAACATTCAGTACTTC. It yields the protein CASSQSPGQGAMAKNIQYF.

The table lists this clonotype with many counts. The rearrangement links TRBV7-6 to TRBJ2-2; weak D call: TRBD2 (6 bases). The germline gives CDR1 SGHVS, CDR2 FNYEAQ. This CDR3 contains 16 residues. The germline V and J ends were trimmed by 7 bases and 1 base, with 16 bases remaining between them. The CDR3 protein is CASTALDGRNTGELFF. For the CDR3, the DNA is TGTGCCAGCACCGCTCTGGACGGGAGGAACACCGGGGAGCTGTTTTTT.

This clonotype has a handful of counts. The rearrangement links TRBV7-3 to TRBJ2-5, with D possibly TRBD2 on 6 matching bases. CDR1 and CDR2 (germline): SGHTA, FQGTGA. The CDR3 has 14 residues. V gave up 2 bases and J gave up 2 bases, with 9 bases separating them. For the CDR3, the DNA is TGTGCCAGCAGCTTACTTGGGGGGCAAGAGACCCAGTACTTC. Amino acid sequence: CASSLLGGQETQYF.